The 26 T cell receptor beta chains below all came from one sample that was sequenced in a study of shared clonotypes between healthy human individuals. The repertoire was sequenced with immunoSEQ multiplex PCR; TCRdb's copy has only in-frame clones and lacks some. Altogether about 1 million clones are present, around 74% being singletons, with the ten largest covering approximately 1.5%. Sequences were obtained from memory CD4+ T cells sorted from blood. The subset: CD45RA-negative fraction. Receptors originate from a man aged 18-30 years in good health.

The V call is TRBV5-6, the J call TRBJ1-2; 10 bases line up with TRBD1. The CDR3 length is 15 residues. The J segment lost 4 bases and the V segment lost 3 bases, leaving 6 bases of the junction unmatched. Germline V gene data show CDR1 as SGHDT and CDR2 as YYEEEE. The CDR3 here is CASSSDRGRTYGYTF. The CDR3 region has the DNA TGTGCCAGCAGCTCCGACAGGGGGCGCACCTATGGCTACACCTTC.

Many counts were recorded for this clone. The rearrangement links TRBV7-8 to TRBJ2-2; D possibly corresponds to TRBD2 (6 bases). Trimming stripped 5 bases from V and 6 bases from J, with 13 bases between. CDR1 is SGHVS, CDR2 FQNEAQ, per germline. This CDR3 comprises 14 residues. CDR3 nucleotide sequence: TGTGCCAGCAGCCAAACGGGGGTGGCCGGGGAGCTGTTTTTT. Residues: CASSQTGVAGELFF.

The rearrangement links TRBV6-1 to TRBJ2-3, with TRBD2 matching over 9 bases. The CDR3 contains 16 residues. Trimming at V came to 3 bases and at J to 6 bases, leaving 10 bases not matched to a gene. Germline loops: CDR1 MNHNS, CDR2 SASEGT. The DNA for the CDR3 is TGTGCCAGCAGTGACGGGGTAGCGGGGGACGGGGATACGCAGTATTTT. This translates into CASSDGVAGDGDTQYF.

This chain connects TRBV7-2 to TRBJ1-6; D gene ambiguous. The V gene lost 0 bases and the J gene lost 7 bases, with 7 bases spanning the gap. This CDR3 has 14 residues. In germline, CDR1 is SGHTA, CDR2 FQGNSA. The chain's CDR3 is CASSLAGRNSPLHF. Here the CDR3 DNA reads TGTGCCAGCAGCTTAGCAGGGAGAAATTCACCCCTCCACTTT. The full variable domain, with the rest looked up from reference TRBV7-2 and TRBJ1-6, is GAGVSQSPSNKVTEKGKDVELRCDPISGHTALYWYRQSLGQGLEFLIYFQGNSAPDKSGLPSDRFSAERTGGSVSTLTIQRTQQEDSAVYLCASSLAGRNSPLHFGNGTRLTVT.

V gene TRBV6-5 combines with J gene TRBJ2-7, with D perhaps matching TRBD1 (5 bases). The CDR3 consists of 14 residues. CDR1 and CDR2 (germline): MNHEY, SVGAGI. V was cut by 2 bases and J by 2 bases, with 10 bases left in between. CDR3 in amino acids: CASSYMGPPYEQYF. DNA of the CDR3: TGTGCCAGCAGTTACATGGGGCCCCCCTACGAGCAGTACTTC.

The CDR3 protein is CASSPLGGLGTEAFF. The CDR3 nucleotides are TGCGCCAGCAGCCCACTTGGGGGGCTGGGGACTGAAGCTTTCTTT. The chain carries TRBV4-1 and TRBJ1-1, with D possibly being TRBD1 (6 bases). CDR3 length: 15 residues. The germline gives CDR1 MGHRA, CDR2 YSYEKL. V was clipped by 4 bases and J by 5 bases, with 17 bases between them.

The chain employs TRBV5-6 and TRBJ2-7; D may correspond to TRBD1 or TRBD2 (5 bases each). Trimming took 4 bases from V and 5 from J, leaving 7 bases between them. Germline-derived CDR1 and CDR2 are SGHDT and YYEEEE. The length of the CDR3 is 11 residues. The CDR3 DNA reads TGTGCCAGCAGCGAGGGGCACGAGCAGTACTTC. Translation gives CASSEGHEQYF.

The chain has TRBV5-4 and TRBJ1-1; no firm D call. The V gene's germline CDR1 is SGHNT and CDR2 YYREEE (reference sequence). V was clipped by 4 bases and J by 1 base, with 17 bases between them. CDR3 length equals 16 residues. The CDR3 loop reads CASSQDGTSQNTEAFF. The DNA of the CDR3 is TGTGCCAGCAGCCAAGACGGCACGAGCCAGAACACTGAAGCTTTCTTT.

This clone was seen more than once but under ten times. The chain couples TRBV30 to TRBJ2-2; D ambiguous. CDR3 size: 14 residues. Trimming cost V 2 bases and J 3 bases, with 10 bases left between them. CDR1 and CDR2 (germline): GTSNPN, SVGIG (reference sequence). This CDR3 is CAWSRFVDTGELFF. In DNA, the CDR3 is TGTGCCTGGAGTCGCTTCGTGGACACCGGGGAGCTGTTTTTT.

Concerning this clone itself: At one end the junction does not follow the germline gene, possibly because of a read error. This sample includes further DNA sequences coding for the same CDR3. The chain couples TRBV30 to TRBJ2-1; maybe TRBD2 (6 bases). Germline V gene data show CDR1 as GTSNPN and CDR2 as SVGIG (reference sequence). CDR3 length: 14 residues. CDR3 coding DNA: TGTGCCTGGAGTAAAAACGGGGGATACAATGAGCAATTCTTC. Its protein product is CAWSKNGGYNEQFF. Variable domain in full (rest from reference TRBV30 and TRBJ2-1): SQTIHQWPATLVQPVGSPLSLECTVEGTSNPNLYWYRQAAGRGLQLLFYSVGIGQISSEVPQNLSASRPQDRQFILSSKKLLLSDSGFYLCAWSKNGGYNEQFFGPGTRLTVL.

The V gene is TRBV7-6, the J gene TRBJ2-7; tentatively, D is TRBD1 or TRBD2 (5 bases each). Germline V gene data show CDR1 as SGHVS and CDR2 as FNYEAQ. The CDR3 is made up of 15 amino acids. Deletions cut 5 bases from V and 7 bases from J, with 21 bases between. In nucleotides, the CDR3 is TGTGCCAGCAGCAATGCCGGGACCCGGGGTCGGGAGCAGTACTTC. Amino acid sequence: CASSNAGTRGREQYF.

This clone was found a few times. V is TRBV18 and J is TRBJ2-7; 11 bases agree with TRBD1. Germline trimming cut 5 bases from V and 2 bases from J; bases unmatched to any gene: 8. CDR3 length: 16 amino acids. Germline V gene sequence: CDR1 KGHSH, CDR2 LQKENI. The CDR3: CASSAGTGGGTYEQYF. CDR3 coding DNA: TGTGCCAGCTCAGCCGGGACAGGGGGAGGGACCTACGAGCAGTACTTC.

This chain joins TRBV19 and TRBJ2-1; no definite D call. V lost 4 bases and J lost 2, with 9 bases in between. The CDR3 is 14 amino acids. The germline gives CDR1 LNHDA, CDR2 SQIVND (reference sequence). This CDR3 reads CASSKGLAYNEQFF. The DNA for the CDR3 is TGTGCCAGTAGTAAAGGGCTTGCCTACAATGAGCAGTTCTTC.

This chain connects TRBV7-2 to TRBJ1-6, with a weak D call TRBD1 (5 bases). This CDR3 spans 13 amino acids. Trimming left V 5 bases short and J 7 bases short, with 9 bases between. The V gene's germline CDR1 is SGHTA and CDR2 FQGNSA. This CDR3 is CASSRGTNSPLHF. Written as DNA, the CDR3 is TGTGCCAGCAGCCGAGGGACGAATTCACCCCTCCACTTT.

The chain uses TRBV9 and TRBJ2-3; 8 bases fit TRBD2. V was pared by 0 bases and J by 8 bases, with 8 bases of the junction left unmatched. The germline V gene encodes CDR1 SGDLS and CDR2 YYNGEE. This CDR3 region has 15 residues. The CDR3 DNA reads TGTGCCAGCAGCGTAGATAGGGTGGCGGGGGGTACGCAGTATTTT. The encoded protein is CASSVDRVAGGTQYF.

The chain joins TRBV4-2 to TRBJ2-5; possibly TRBD1 for D (5 bases). CDR3 length: 14 amino acids. Trimming removed 1 base at V and 5 bases at J, with 11 bases between. Germline V gene lookup returns CDR1 LGHNA and CDR2 YNFKEQ. The CDR3 DNA follows: TGTGCCAGCAGCCAAGGGGGCCTGGGGGAGACCCAGTACTTC. Its protein product is CASSQGGLGETQYF.

The V gene is TRBV25-1, the J gene TRBJ2-1; D is ambiguous. The CDR3 has 16 amino acids. Germline CDR1 is MGHDK and CDR2 is SYGVNS. V shed 1 base and J shed 2 bases, with 12 bases lying between them. The CDR3 DNA reads TGTGCCAGCAGTGAATTCTCGGGCCTGGCCTACAATGAGCAGTTCTTC. This gives the protein CASSEFSGLAYNEQFF. Using reference TRBV25-1 and TRBJ2-1 for the parts outside the CDR3, the full variable domain is EADIYQTPRYLVIGTGKKITLECSQTMGHDKMYWYQQDPGMELHLIHYSYGVNSTEKGDLSSESTVSRIRTEHFPLTLESARPSHTSQYLCASSEFSGLAYNEQFFGPGTRLTVL.

This clone was seen only once. The chain joins TRBV30 to TRBJ1-2, with D tentatively TRBD1 (5 bases). V was cut by 3 bases and J by 1 base, with 15 bases left in between. Germline CDR1 reads GTSNPN; CDR2 reads SVGIG (reference sequence). The length of the CDR3 is 15 residues. CDR3 coding DNA: TGTGCCTGGAGAACTCCCGGGACGGGTAACTATGGCTACACCTTC. Protein product: CAWRTPGTGNYGYTF.

This clone was observed a handful of times. The chain carries TRBV28 and TRBJ1-2; no reliable D call. The ends were cut back, 3 bases at V and 5 bases at J, with 7 bases in the middle. CDR3 size: 12 residues. Germline V CDR1 and CDR2: MDHEN, SYDVKM. CDR3 sequence: CASSFSGYGYTF. Written as DNA, the CDR3 is TGTGCCAGCAGTTTTTCCGGGTATGGCTACACCTTC.

The CDR3 sequence is CASSPLIRSSYEQYF. The CDR3 DNA is TGTGCCAGCAGCCCGCTTATAAGGAGCTCCTACGAGCAGTACTTC. The V gene is TRBV5-8, the J gene TRBJ2-7; D unresolved. The V and J ends lost 4 bases and 0 bases respectively, with 14 bases between them. The V gene's germline CDR1 is SGHTS and CDR2 YDEGEE. There are 15 residues in the CDR3.

V gene TRBV6-5 combines with J gene TRBJ1-2; possible D gene TRBD1, 6 bases. The CDR3 totals 11 residues. The V gene lost 5 bases and the J gene lost 12 bases, with 13 bases spanning the gap. Germline values: CDR1 MNHEY, CDR2 SVGAGI. The CDR3 bases are TGTGCCAGCAGTACCCCAGGGGTTGACACCTTC. Protein product: CASSTPGVDTF.

The chain's CDR3 is CASSRIAGTEQYF. CDR3 in DNA: TGTGCCAGTAGTAGGATAGCGGGAACCGAGCAGTACTTC. The chain links TRBV19 to TRBJ2-7; 8 bases fit TRBD2. The CDR3 is 13 amino acids. Germline CDR1 and CDR2: LNHDA and SQIVND (reference sequence). V was clipped by 4 bases and J by 6 bases; unmatched bases: 5.

This clone came up once. The genes are TRBV30 and TRBJ2-1; possible D gene TRBD2, 6 bases. This CDR3 is built from 14 residues. Germline loops: CDR1 GTSNPN, CDR2 SVGIG (reference sequence). V gave up 4 bases and J gave up 5 bases, with 15 bases separating them. This chain's CDR3 is CAWNIGGGNNEQFF. CDR3 DNA sequence: TGTGCCTGGAATATCGGGGGAGGCAACAATGAGCAGTTCTTC.

V gene TRBV2 combines with J gene TRBJ2-7, with 7 bases aligning to TRBD1. This CDR3 spans 15 amino acids. Losses at the gene ends were 4 bases for V and 1 base for J; bases not matched to a gene: 7. Germline V lookup: CDR1 SNHLY, CDR2 FYNNEI. CDR3 bases: TGTGCCAGCAGTGTCGAGGGCAGGGGGTCCTACGAGCAGTACTTC. This sequence encodes CASSVEGRGSYEQYF.

The V gene is TRBV5-1, the J gene TRBJ2-2; TRBD2 matches 10 bases. V trimming: 1 base; J trimming: 3 bases; junction bases outside the gene matches: 9. CDR1 and CDR2 from the germline V gene are SGHRS and YFSETQ. The CDR3 length is 18 residues. The CDR3 nucleotides read TGCGCCAGCAGCTTGTGGAGCGGGAGGGCCTCGGACACCGGGGAGCTGTTTTTT. It translates to CASSLWSGRASDTGELFF.

This chain's CDR3 is CASSRISGESYEQYF. CDR3 coding DNA: TGTGCCAGCAGCCGGATTAGCGGGGAATCCTACGAGCAGTACTTC. V is TRBV7-2 and J is TRBJ2-7, with 8 bases that match TRBD2. CDR3 length: 15 amino acids. Germline loops: CDR1 SGHTA, CDR2 FQGNSA. The J segment lost 1 base and the V segment lost 5 bases, leaving 7 bases of the junction unmatched.